This T cell receptor beta chain was obtained from a study of T cells after posttransplantation cyclophosphamide. Study-wide points: Skin or GI-infiltrating T cells shared few TRB sequences with blood. TRB clonality was highly associated with recipient CMV seropositivity and reactivation. Donor CD8+ memory clones often dominated recipient blood repertoires at later times.

Control samples came 1 year after myeloablative marrow transplants with methotrexate plus calcineurin inhibitor. CDR3 size: 14 residues. As regards this clone: Antigen: not known.

Some clones are missing from TCRdb's copy, which holds only in-frame ones; the method was immunoSEQ multiplex PCR. The sample holds more than 15,000 clones; roughly 91% are singletons and the top ten take roughly 3.8%. This chain joins TRBV21-1 and TRBJ2-4; the D call of TRBD2 is as the table states it, not checked on the DNA. TRBV21-1 is a pseudogene locus. The sequencing used PBMCs, collected after an allogeneic stem cell transplant with a calcineurin inhibitor and methotrexate. The source is a male patient in his fifties or sixties who received an allogeneic stem cell transplant from an unrelated donor, was CMV-positive, and had chronic GVHD only. Some T cells may be the graft donor's. The CDR3 region has the DNA TGTGCCAGCAGCGTACACAAAGGTCGGGACATTCAGTACTTC. It yields the protein CASSVHKGRDIQYF.